This TCR beta chain emerged from a study of cytomegalovirus exposure and HLA in healthy donors. Broader study findings: While the bulk of TCR sequences proved rare, some public TCRs turned up in many donors. Reported findings show TCR beta sequences accurately forecast HLA-A and HLA-B alleles in most subjects. Researchers left out some V segments, among them TRBV6-2 and TRBV6-3, as indistinguishable. It was taken for granted in presence/absence analyses that sequencing depth across donors was roughly uniform.

As for this clone: Its antigen remains unidentified.

Primers for the PCR totalled 60 Vbeta and 13 Jbeta. Libraries were prepared by immunoSEQ multiplex PCR; TCRdb keeps only in-frame clonotypes and omits some of them. Counted here are more than 150,000 clones, around 79% occurring once; the ten biggest clones make up less than 2%. Germline-derived CDR1 and CDR2 are LNHNV and YYDKDF (reference sequence). Trimming took 0 bases from V and 4 from J, leaving 13 bases between them. The CDR3 covers 15 residues. The receptor was derived from a girl aged 10-17 years in good health and CMV-seropositive. Sequences were obtained from PBMCs. The rearrangement links TRBV15 to TRBJ2-7, with unresolved D. CDR3 DNA sequence: TGTGCCACCAGCAGAGATCTCATGGTGGCTTACGAGCAGTACTTC. Its translation: CATSRDLMVAYEQYF.